These T cell receptor beta chains were read from a single sample in a study of monozygotic twins with inflammatory bowel disease. Reprocessing the 5' RACE reads, TCRdb reports a single entry for every CDR3 protein and omits DNA. This sample's table reports around 380,000 distinct CDR3 sequences. Input material: blood. These receptors were collected from a human donor with ulcerative colitis or Crohn's disease, or a healthy co-twin of an affected twin (not recorded which). CDR3s include the opening cysteine and the closing phenylalanine or tryptophan. Fields, in order: V gene, J gene, CDR3 protein.

TRBV28	TRBJ2-7	CASSTFGTSGRPLSYEQYF
TRBV20-1	TRBJ1-5	CSARKSSDSNQPQHF
TRBV6-1	TRBJ2-7	CASNFEGFDEQYF
TRBV4-1	TRBJ1-5	CASSQAALIFQPQHF
TRBV9	TRBJ2-2	CASSVMDPGELFF
TRBV29-1	TRBJ2-3	CSVRTGPSTDTQYF
TRBV5-1	TRBJ2-3	CASSLETDTQYF
TRBV20-1	TRBJ1-2	CSASTGGSAGGYTF
TRBV4-2	TRBJ2-1	CASSLGQGVLYNEQFF
TRBV5-1	TRBJ1-1	CASSPRRGVGTEAFF
TRBV5-1	TRBJ1-6	CASSPLGYNSPLHF
TRBV29-1	TRBJ2-5	CSAQRQGTETQYF
TRBV30	TRBJ2-7	CAWSGEGYEQYF
TRBV12-3/TRBV12-4	TRBJ2-5	CASSLASGATGTQYF
TRBV12-3/TRBV12-4	TRBJ1-1	CASSLERPNTEAFF
TRBV30	TRBJ1-1	CAWSDRVLFAEAFF
TRBV9	TRBJ2-1	CASGTLYPYNEQFF
TRBV27	TRBJ2-7	CASRRLAPTYEQYF
TRBV20-1	TRBJ2-1	CSAREGGGAKNEQFF
TRBV6-1	TRBJ1-1	CATRQTWNTEAFF
TRBV11-1	TRBJ2-1	CASSPGREGLTSYNEQFF
TRBV5-1	TRBJ2-2	CASSYGNTGELFF
TRBV15	TRBJ2-1	CATSRRADYNEQFF
TRBV6-1	TRBJ2-1	CASSEQGLYNEQFF
TRBV5-6	TRBJ2-5	CASSPLAGVGETQYF
TRBV11-2	TRBJ2-3	CASSRTGGAGWSTDTQYF
TRBV18	TRBJ2-7	CASSQGNSYEQYF
TRBV6-1	TRBJ2-4	CASSGAGTPTNLVSKNIQYF
TRBV7-9	TRBJ2-7	CASSPAGLAGNYEQYF
TRBV28	TRBJ1-6	CASTGQGYNSPLHF
TRBV28	TRBJ2-5	CASSFGDRVKTQYF
TRBV29-1	TRBJ2-3	CSVESQADTQYF
TRBV9	TRBJ2-3	CASSVLSSDTQYF
TRBV5-4	TRBJ2-5	CASSFFSRQETQYF
TRBV5-1	TRBJ2-1	CASSLRSRGQDEQFF
TRBV7-2	TRBJ1-2	CASSLSLAQSNYGYTF
TRBV5-1	TRBJ1-1	CASSPNRGKGGNTEAFF
TRBV12-3/TRBV12-4	TRBJ1-6	CASSPDNSNNSPLHF
TRBV6-2/TRBV6-3	TRBJ1-2	CASTRGAGRFGYTF
TRBV5-4	TRBJ2-7	CASSRQGASSYEQYF
TRBV9	TRBJ2-7	CASSADILRGRDLNEQYF
TRBV12-3/TRBV12-4	TRBJ1-2	CGSSLDRSGGYTF
TRBV3-1	TRBJ1-6	CASSPYLLSVDNSPLHF
TRBV2	TRBJ1-2	CASKSNYGYTF
TRBV3-1	TRBJ1-2	CASSFRAGYTF
TRBV6-5	TRBJ2-5	CASSYSIVSKGETQYF
TRBV7-9	TRBJ2-7	CASSPGLAGAPEQYF
TRBV12-3/TRBV12-4	TRBJ2-3	CASTSPGLAGESTDTQYF
TRBV24-1	TRBJ1-1	CATSRTGPNTEAFF
TRBV28	TRBJ2-7	CASTGKYKTYEQYF
TRBV24-1	TRBJ2-2	CATSDTSGANTGELFF
TRBV18	TRBJ2-6	CASSPVAGANVLTF